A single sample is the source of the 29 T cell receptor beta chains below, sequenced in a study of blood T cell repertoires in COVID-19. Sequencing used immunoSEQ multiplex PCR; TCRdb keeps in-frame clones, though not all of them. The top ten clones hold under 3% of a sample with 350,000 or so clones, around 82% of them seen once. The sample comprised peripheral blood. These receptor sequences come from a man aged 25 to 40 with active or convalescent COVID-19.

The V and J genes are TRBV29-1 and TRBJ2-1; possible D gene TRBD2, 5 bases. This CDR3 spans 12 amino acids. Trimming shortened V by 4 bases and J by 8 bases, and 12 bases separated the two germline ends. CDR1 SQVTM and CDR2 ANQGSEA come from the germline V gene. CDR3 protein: CSVANSGDEQFF. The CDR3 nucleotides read TGCAGCGTTGCCAATTCCGGGGATGAGCAGTTCTTC.

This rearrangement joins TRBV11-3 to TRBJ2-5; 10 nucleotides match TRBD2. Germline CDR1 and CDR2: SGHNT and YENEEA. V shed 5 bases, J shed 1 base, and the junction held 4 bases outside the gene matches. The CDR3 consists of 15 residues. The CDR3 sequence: CASSQRGGIQETQYF. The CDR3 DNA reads TGTGCCAGCAGCCAGCGGGGGGGAATCCAAGAGACCCAGTACTTC.

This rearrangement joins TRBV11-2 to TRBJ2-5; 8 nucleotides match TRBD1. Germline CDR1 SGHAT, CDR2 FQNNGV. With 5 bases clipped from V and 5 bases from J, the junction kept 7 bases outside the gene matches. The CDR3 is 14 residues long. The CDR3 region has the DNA TGTGCCAGCAGCCAGGACAGGGCCCAGGAGACCCAGTACTTC. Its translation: CASSQDRAQETQYF. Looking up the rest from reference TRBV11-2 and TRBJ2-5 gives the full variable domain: EAGVAQSPRYKIIEKRQSVAFWCNPISGHATLYWYQQILGQGPKLLIQFQNNGVVDDSQLPKDRFSAERLKGVDSTLKIQPAKLEDSAVYLCASSQDRAQETQYFGPGTRLLVL.

CDR3 sequence: CASSLSYRLPGQGAHEQYF. The CDR3 DNA reads as TGTGCCAGCAGTTTATCCTATCGGCTCCCGGGACAGGGGGCTCACGAGCAGTACTTC. This chain joins TRBV27 and TRBJ2-7; 12 positions agree with TRBD1. J gave up 5 bases and V 0 bases, and 14 bases lay outside the gene matches. The CDR3 totals 19 residues. From germline, CDR1 is MNHEY and CDR2 SMNVEV (reference sequence).

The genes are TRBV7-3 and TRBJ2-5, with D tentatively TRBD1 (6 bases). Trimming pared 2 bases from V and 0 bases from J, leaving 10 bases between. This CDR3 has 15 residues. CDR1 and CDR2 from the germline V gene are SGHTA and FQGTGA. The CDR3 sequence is CASSLGTGNQETQYF. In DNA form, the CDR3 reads TGTGCCAGCAGCTTAGGAACAGGGAACCAAGAGACCCAGTACTTC.

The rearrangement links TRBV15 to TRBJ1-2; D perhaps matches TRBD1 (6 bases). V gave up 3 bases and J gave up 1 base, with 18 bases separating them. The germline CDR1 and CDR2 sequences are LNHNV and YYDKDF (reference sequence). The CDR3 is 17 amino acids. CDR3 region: CATSSAAVGTYNYGYTF. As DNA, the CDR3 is TGTGCCACCAGCAGCGCTGCAGTAGGGACATATAACTATGGCTACACCTTC. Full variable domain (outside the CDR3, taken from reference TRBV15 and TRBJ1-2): DAMVIQNPRYQVTQFGKPVTLSCSQTLNHNVMYWYQQKSSQAPKLLFHYYDKDFNNEADTPDNFQSRRPNTSFCFLDIRSPGLGDTAMYLCATSSAAVGTYNYGYTFGSGTRLTVV.

As DNA, the CDR3 is TGTGCCAGTATTCCTTCCGGGAGGGCGGGGTATGAAAAACTGTTTTTT. As protein: CASIPSGRAGYEKLFF. The chain has TRBV19 and TRBJ1-4, with no clear D. Trimming took 7 bases from V and 6 from J, leaving 21 bases between them. The CDR3 length is 16 residues. Germline CDR1 is LNHDA and CDR2 is SQIVND (reference sequence).

CDR3 DNA: TGTGCCAGCAGTTCCAGGTATAATTCACCCCTCCACTTT. Its protein is CASSSRYNSPLHF. The V call is TRBV27, the J call TRBJ1-6, with no clear D. Germline V gene lookup returns CDR1 MNHEY and CDR2 SMNVEV (reference sequence). CDR3 length equals 13 residues. V dropped 4 bases and J dropped 4 bases, with 5 bases sitting between them.

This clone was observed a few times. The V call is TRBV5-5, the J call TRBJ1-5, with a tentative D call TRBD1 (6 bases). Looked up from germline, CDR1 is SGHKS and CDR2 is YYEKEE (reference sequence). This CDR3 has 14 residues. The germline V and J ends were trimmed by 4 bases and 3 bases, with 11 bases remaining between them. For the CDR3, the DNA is TGTGCCAGCAGCCCTGGGACAAACAATCAGCCCCAGCATTTT. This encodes CASSPGTNNQPQHF.

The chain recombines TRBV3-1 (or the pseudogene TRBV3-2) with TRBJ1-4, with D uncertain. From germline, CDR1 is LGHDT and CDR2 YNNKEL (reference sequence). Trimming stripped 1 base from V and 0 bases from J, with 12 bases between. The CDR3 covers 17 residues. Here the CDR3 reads CASSQANSGSTNEKLFF. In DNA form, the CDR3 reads TGTGCCAGCAGCCAAGCGAACAGCGGTTCAACTAATGAAAAACTGTTTTTT.

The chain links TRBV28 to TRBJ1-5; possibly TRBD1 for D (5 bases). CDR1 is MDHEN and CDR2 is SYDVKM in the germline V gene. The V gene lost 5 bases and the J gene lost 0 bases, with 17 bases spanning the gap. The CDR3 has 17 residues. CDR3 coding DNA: TGTGCCAGCAGTGCCCCTCAGGACACGTATAGCAATCAGCCCCAGCATTTT. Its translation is CASSAPQDTYSNQPQHF.

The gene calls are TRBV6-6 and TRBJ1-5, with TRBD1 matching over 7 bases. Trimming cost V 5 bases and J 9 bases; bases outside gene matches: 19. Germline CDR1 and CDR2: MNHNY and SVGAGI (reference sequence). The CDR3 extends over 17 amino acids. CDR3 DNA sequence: TGTGCCAGCAGTCCTCCGGGACAGTCCCTTCAAATCCTGCCCCAGCATTTT. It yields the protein CASSPPGQSLQILPQHF.

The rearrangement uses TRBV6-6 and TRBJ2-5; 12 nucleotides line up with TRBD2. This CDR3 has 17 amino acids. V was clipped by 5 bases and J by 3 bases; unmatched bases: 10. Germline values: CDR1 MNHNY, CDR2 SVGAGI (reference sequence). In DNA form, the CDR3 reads TGTGCCAGCAGTCCTCAGACTAGCGGGAGTCTAGAAGAGACCCAGTACTTC. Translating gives CASSPQTSGSLEETQYF.

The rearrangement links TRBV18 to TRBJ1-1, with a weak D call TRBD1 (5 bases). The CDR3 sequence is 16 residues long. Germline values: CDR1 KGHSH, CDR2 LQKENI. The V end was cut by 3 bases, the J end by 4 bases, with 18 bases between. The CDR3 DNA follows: TGTGCCAGCTCACCCCGGCACCGGGGGACTGGCACTGAAGCTTTCTTT. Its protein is CASSPRHRGTGTEAFF.

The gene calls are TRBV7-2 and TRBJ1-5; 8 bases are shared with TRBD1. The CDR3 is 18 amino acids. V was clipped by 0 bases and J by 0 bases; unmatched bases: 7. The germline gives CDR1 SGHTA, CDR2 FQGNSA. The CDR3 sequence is CASSLALGRGLSNQPQHF. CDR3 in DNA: TGTGCCAGCAGCTTAGCGCTGGGCAGGGGGCTTAGCAATCAGCCCCAGCATTTT.

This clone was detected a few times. CDR3 sequence reads: CAPRGDGVVVAYYNQPQHF. Written as DNA, the CDR3 is TGTGCCCCCCGCGGCGATGGTGTAGTAGTTGCCTATTATAATCAGCCCCAGCATTTT. This chain connects TRBV4-2 to TRBJ1-5; no firm D call. The V gene lost 11 bases and the J gene lost 4 bases, with 33 bases spanning the gap. Germline V CDR1 and CDR2: LGHNA, YNFKEQ. The CDR3 runs 19 residues.

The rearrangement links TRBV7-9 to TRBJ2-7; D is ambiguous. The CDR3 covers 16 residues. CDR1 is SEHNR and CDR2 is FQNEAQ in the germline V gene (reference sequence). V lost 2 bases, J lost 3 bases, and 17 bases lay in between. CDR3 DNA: TGTGCCAGCAGCTTAAAGTCTCCCGCGGAGTACTACGAGCAGTACTTC. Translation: CASSLKSPAEYYEQYF.

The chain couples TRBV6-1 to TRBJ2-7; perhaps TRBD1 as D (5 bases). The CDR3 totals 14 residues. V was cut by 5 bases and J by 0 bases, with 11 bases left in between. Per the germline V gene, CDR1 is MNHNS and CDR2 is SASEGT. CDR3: CASSFRDPSYEQYF. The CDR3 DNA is TGTGCCAGCAGTTTCAGGGATCCCTCCTACGAGCAGTACTTC.

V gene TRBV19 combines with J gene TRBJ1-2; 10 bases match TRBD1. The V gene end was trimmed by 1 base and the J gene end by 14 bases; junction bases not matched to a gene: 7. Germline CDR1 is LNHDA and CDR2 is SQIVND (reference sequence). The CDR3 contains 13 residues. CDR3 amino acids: CASSIAGDRGLTF. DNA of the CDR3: TGTGCCAGTAGTATAGCAGGAGACAGGGGGCTTACCTTC.

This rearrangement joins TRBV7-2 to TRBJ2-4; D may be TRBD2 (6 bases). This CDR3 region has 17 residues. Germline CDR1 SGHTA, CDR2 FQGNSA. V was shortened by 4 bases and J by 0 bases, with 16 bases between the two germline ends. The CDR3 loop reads CASSWAGTVIAKNIQYF. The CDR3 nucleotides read TGTGCCAGCAGCTGGGCGGGGACCGTTATAGCCAAAAACATTCAGTACTTC.

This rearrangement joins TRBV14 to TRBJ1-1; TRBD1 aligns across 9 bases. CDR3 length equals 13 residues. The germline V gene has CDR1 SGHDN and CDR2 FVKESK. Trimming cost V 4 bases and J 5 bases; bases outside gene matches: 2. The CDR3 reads CASSPGTGTEAFF. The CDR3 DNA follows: TGTGCCAGCAGCCCCGGGACAGGGACTGAAGCTTTCTTT.

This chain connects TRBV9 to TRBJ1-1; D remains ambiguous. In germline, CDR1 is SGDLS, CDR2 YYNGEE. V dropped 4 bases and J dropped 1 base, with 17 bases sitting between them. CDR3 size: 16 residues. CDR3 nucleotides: TGTGCCAGCAGCCCCGAGGCGGGTTATGGGAACACTGAAGCTTTCTTT. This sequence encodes CASSPEAGYGNTEAFF.

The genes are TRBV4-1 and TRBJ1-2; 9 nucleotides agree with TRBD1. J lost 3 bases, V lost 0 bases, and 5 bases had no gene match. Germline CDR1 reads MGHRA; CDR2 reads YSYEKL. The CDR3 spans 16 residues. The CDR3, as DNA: TGCGCCAGCAGCCAAGAATCGACAGGGGGTGACTATGGCTACACCTTC. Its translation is CASSQESTGGDYGYTF.

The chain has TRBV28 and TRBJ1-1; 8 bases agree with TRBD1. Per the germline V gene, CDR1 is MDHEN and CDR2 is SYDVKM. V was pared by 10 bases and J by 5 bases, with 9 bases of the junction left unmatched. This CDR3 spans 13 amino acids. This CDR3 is CATVQGGRTEAFF. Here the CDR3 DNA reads TGTGCCACCGTACAGGGGGGAAGGACTGAAGCTTTCTTT. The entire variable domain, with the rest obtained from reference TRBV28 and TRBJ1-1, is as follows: DVKVTQSSRYLVKRTGEKVFLECVQDMDHENMFWYRQDPGLGLRLIYFSYDVKMKEKGDIPEGYSVSREKKERFSLILESASTNQTSMYLCATVQGGRTEAFFGQGTRLTVV.

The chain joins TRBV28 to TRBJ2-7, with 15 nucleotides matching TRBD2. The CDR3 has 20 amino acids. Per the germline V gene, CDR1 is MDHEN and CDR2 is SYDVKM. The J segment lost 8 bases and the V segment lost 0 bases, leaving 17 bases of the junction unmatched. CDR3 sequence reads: CASSLWPPGLAGGPPIKQYF. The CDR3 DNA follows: TGTGCCAGCAGTTTATGGCCTCCTGGACTAGCGGGAGGGCCCCCAATCAAGCAGTACTTC.

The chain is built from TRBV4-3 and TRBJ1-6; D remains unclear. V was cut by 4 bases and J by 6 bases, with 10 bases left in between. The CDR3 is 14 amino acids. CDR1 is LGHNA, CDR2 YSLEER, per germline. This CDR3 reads CASSPHTVNSPLHF. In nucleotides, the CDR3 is TGCGCCAGCAGCCCCCACACCGTTAATTCACCCCTCCACTTT.

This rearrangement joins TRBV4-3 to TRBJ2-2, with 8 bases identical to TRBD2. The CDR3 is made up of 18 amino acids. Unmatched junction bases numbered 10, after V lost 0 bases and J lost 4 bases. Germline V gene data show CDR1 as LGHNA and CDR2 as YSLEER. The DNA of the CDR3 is TGCGCCAGCAGCCAAGAGACCCCTGCGGGAGGCTTCACCGGGGAGCTGTTTTTT. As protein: CASSQETPAGGFTGELFF.

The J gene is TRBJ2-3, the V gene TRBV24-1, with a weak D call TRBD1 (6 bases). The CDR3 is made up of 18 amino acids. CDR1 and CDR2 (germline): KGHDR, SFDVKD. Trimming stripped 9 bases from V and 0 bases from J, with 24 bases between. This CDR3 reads CATGGPGIQGGSTDTQYF. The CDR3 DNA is TGTGCCACCGGGGGACCGGGGATCCAAGGGGGTAGCACAGATACGCAGTATTTT.

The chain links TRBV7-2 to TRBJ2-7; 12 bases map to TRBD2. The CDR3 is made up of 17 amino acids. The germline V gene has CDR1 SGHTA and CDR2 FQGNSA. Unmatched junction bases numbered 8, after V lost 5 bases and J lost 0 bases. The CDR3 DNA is TGTGCCAGCAGCCTCACTAGCGGGAGGTTCCTCTCCTACGAGCAGTACTTC. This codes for CASSLTSGRFLSYEQYF.